This T cell receptor (beta chain) was documented in a study of OX40 agonist ivuxolimab in advanced cancers. The repertoire was sequenced with immunoSEQ multiplex PCR; TCRdb's copy has only in-frame clones and lacks some. Here the sample spans tens of thousands of clones, more than 80% being singletons. The CDR3 has 14 amino acids. V was pared by 5 bases and J by 2 bases, with 5 bases of the junction left unmatched. Germline CDR1 reads LNHDA; CDR2 reads SQIVND (reference sequence). The V and J genes are TRBV19 and TRBJ2-7; 8 bases map to TRBD1. Sequencing used CD4+ or CD8+ T cells sorted from blood, obtained in a trial of the OX40 agonist ivuxolimab. The TCR comes from an adult with an advanced solid tumor such as melanoma, head and neck, liver or kidney cancer. CDR3 DNA: TGTGCCAGTAGTGCCGGGACAGGAGCCTACGAGCAGTACTTC. The encoded protein is CASSAGTGAYEQYF.